This T cell receptor (beta chain) was documented in a study of graft-versus-host responses after intestinal transplantation. Study-wide context: Grafts were multivisceral, liver-intestinal, or isolated intestinal.

V lost 7 bases, J lost 6 bases, and 11 bases lay in between. CDR3 length: 11 amino acids. CDR1 SGHDT and CDR2 YYEEEE come from the germline V gene. On this clone itself: As yet, its antigen is unknown.

The method was immunoSEQ multiplex PCR; TCRdb's version includes in-frame clones alone and lacks a portion of them. The table lists 35,000 to 45,000 clones, 94% of them singletons. The chain joins TRBV5-6 to TRBJ2-7; D unclear. The starting material was unstimulated CD4+ T cells sorted from spleen or lymph node cells, obtained before transplant. This clonotype was obtained from a human donor who was the organ donor for an intestinal transplant. CDR3 amino acids: CASGYSPEQYF. The CDR3 bases are TGTGCCAGCGGTTACTCACCCGAGCAGTACTTC.